This T cell receptor (beta chain) was recorded in a study of blood T cell repertoires in COVID-19 (dated by TCRdb to the early 2020s). In terms of the full investigation: Collaborator samples came from the United States, Italy and Spain and covered acute and convalescent phases of COVID-19. The prospective study material was composed of cDNA or gDNA derived from T cells, B-cell-depleted T cells, or PBMCs. Where HLA class I and class II types were available, the types were taken from metadata supplied by the sample provider, not from assay-based typing. Samples were obtained from the ongoing ImmuneRACE study (first 160 participants) and from 1,254 subjects provided by 6 global collaborators. The repertoires were made available in a free public database intended to serve as a resource for research on the immune response to SARS-CoV-2. The dataset comprised deeply sampled blood TCRbeta repertoires from subjects exposed to, actively infected with, or recovered from COVID-19. The sample metadata nearly always contained a de-identified subject ID, COVID-19 status, age in years and sex. Findings and caveats that apply to the study as a whole: Clinical and demographic metadata were provided uncurated, with the amount varying by source and participant.

Trimming costs V 2 bases and J 2 bases, and their ends lie 13 bases apart. The CDR1 and CDR2 encoded by the germline V gene are SGHTA and FQGNSA. Its CDR3 holds 16 amino acids, cysteine through phenylalanine. The kept DNA is CDR3 alone, 48 bases in frame from the first base. The collaborating institutions used their own protocols to collect whole blood in K2EDTA tubes. For TCRbeta analysis, collaborators shipped samples in one of three forms: frozen whole blood, isolated PBMCs, or DNA extracted from either of those sample types. TCRbeta CDR3 regions were amplified from genomic DNA using the immunoSEQ Assay, a bias-controlled multiplex PCR. Regarding the original processing steps: Within the assay, amplification of reference gene primers was used to estimate how many nucleated cells each sample contained. Sequence reads were collapsed and filtered to measure the absolute abundance of every unique TCRbeta CDR3 rearrangement. For each sample, productive Simpson clonality was calculated by taking the square root of Simpson's diversity index across productive rearrangements. TCRdb provides this immuneACCESS table in a form limited to in-frame rearrangements. Some clones are lacking; in checked studies, under half of them reflect an unresolved V gene, and why the rest are absent is not known. That table furnishes V, J and clone size, whereas the DNA furnished D and trimming. The sample table holds 180,000 or so clones, of which around 82% were seen once. The ten largest make up about 9.4% of the sample.

As to this clone: Its antigen is unknown. Per-base qualities were not stored, and no clone one base away is much larger.

This receptor chain uses TRBV7-2 and TRBJ1-5; TRBD1 could be the D gene, as 6 bases match. The sequence came from a woman aged 80 or older with acute or convalescent COVID-19. The sample consisted of peripheral blood. The encoded CDR3 is CASSLNRQGRNQPQHF. The DNA sequence is given as TGTGCCAGCAGCTTAAATAGGCAGGGGCGCAATCAGCCCCAGCATTTT.